A single sample is the source of the 14 T cell receptor beta chains below, sequenced in a study of cytomegalovirus exposure and HLA in healthy donors. Data came from immunoSEQ multiplex PCR; TCRdb stores just in-frame clones and leaves some out. This sample carries around 86,000 clones, approximately 93% of them seen once, and the ten largest clones take about 1.1%. The sequencing sample was made of PBMCs. The receptors were gathered from a woman in her 30s in good health and CMV-seropositive.

The CDR3 sequence: CASSPGLWGVETQYF. The DNA of the CDR3 is TGTGCCAGCAGCCCCGGTTTATGGGGAGTAGAGACCCAGTACTTC. The chain carries TRBV7-7 and TRBJ2-5; perhaps TRBD2 as D (5 bases). V was pared by 5 bases and J by 4 bases, with 17 bases between. Looked up from germline, CDR1 is SSHAT and CDR2 is FNYEAQ (reference sequence). This CDR3 is 15 amino acids long.

The rearrangement uses TRBV2 and TRBJ1-5; 8 bases fit TRBD1. Germline CDR1 reads SNHLY; CDR2 reads FYNNEI. The V gene end was trimmed by 4 bases and the J gene end by 3 bases; junction bases not matched to a gene: 8. The CDR3 length is 16 residues. Here the CDR3 reads CASSAFGQGFNQPQHF. The CDR3 bases are TGTGCCAGCAGTGCTTTTGGACAGGGATTCAATCAGCCCCAGCATTTT.

A remark on this clone: The sample carries other DNA sequences with the same CDR3. The J gene is TRBJ2-1, the V gene TRBV30; a weak D match, TRBD2 (7 bases). The CDR3 extends over 14 amino acids. Germline V gene sequence: CDR1 GTSNPN, CDR2 SVGIG (reference sequence). V shed 5 bases and J shed 7 bases, with 18 bases lying between them. CDR3 DNA sequence: TGTGCCTGGCGGGGGGCGGGCGGGCCTAATGAGCAGTTCTTC. This gives the protein CAWRGAGGPNEQFF.

This chain joins TRBV9 and TRBJ2-7; 9 bases fit TRBD1. V gave up 4 bases and J gave up 0 bases; unmatched junction bases: 8. Germline V gives CDR1 SGDLS, CDR2 YYNGEE. CDR3 length: 16 amino acids. The CDR3 loop is CASSPRGDRDSYEQYF. CDR3 coding DNA: TGTGCCAGCAGCCCCCGGGGGGACAGGGACTCCTACGAGCAGTACTTC.

This sequence joins TRBV19 and TRBJ1-5; D uncertain. V lost 3 bases, J lost 11 bases, and 8 bases lay in between. Germline V gene sequence: CDR1 LNHDA, CDR2 SQIVND (reference sequence). This CDR3 has 11 amino acids. The CDR3 region is CASSIGSAQHF. The CDR3 bases are TGTGCCAGTAGTATCGGGTCGGCCCAGCATTTT.

This clone was counted once. The V and J genes are TRBV27 and TRBJ2-1, with a weak D call TRBD2 (5 bases). The CDR3 spans 15 residues. CDR1 is MNHEY, CDR2 SMNVEV, per germline (reference sequence). V lost 5 bases, J lost 1 base, and 12 bases lay in between. CDR3: CASSRPGGSYNEQFF. CDR3 DNA: TGTGCCAGCAGTCGGCCAGGAGGTTCCTACAATGAGCAGTTCTTC.

The rearrangement links TRBV13 to TRBJ2-7; 10 positions agree with TRBD1. The CDR3 covers 15 residues. J gave up 4 bases and V 4 bases, and 7 bases lay outside the gene matches. Germline V gene data show CDR1 as PRHDT and CDR2 as FYEKMQ (reference sequence). CDR3 DNA: TGTGCCAGCAGCTCCACCGACAGGGGGCGATACGAGCAGTACTTC. Translating gives CASSSTDRGRYEQYF.

The rearrangement joins TRBV27 to TRBJ1-2, with TRBD1 matching over 9 bases. Germline V gene data show CDR1 as MNHEY and CDR2 as SMNVEV (reference sequence). The CDR3 is 17 residues long. The ends lost 5 bases at V and 0 bases at J; junction bases unmatched: 10. The CDR3 DNA sequence: TGTGCCAGCAGTCCGGGACAGGGTCATTTTTCTAACTATGGCTACACCTTC. The encoded protein is CASSPGQGHFSNYGYTF.

This clone showed up just once. This chain joins TRBV6-1 and TRBJ2-7; 7 nucleotides align to TRBD1. The CDR3 is 12 amino acids. Trimming cost V 7 bases and J 9 bases; bases outside gene matches: 9. Germline V lookup: CDR1 MNHNS, CDR2 SASEGT. The CDR3 spells CASKGAPVGQYF. CDR3 DNA: TGTGCCAGCAAGGGGGCCCCTGTCGGGCAGTACTTC.

V and J are TRBV7-2 and TRBJ1-5, with 10 bases lining up with TRBD1. The CDR3 consists of 18 residues. V was clipped by 2 bases and J by 2 bases; unmatched bases: 9. Germline CDR1 is SGHTA and CDR2 is FQGNSA. The CDR3 spells CASSLKGSGTGGNQPQHF. The CDR3 DNA reads TGTGCCAGCAGCTTAAAGGGATCCGGGACAGGGGGCAATCAGCCCCAGCATTTT.

CDR3 DNA: TGTGCCAGCAGTTCCGGGTGGACAGGACCCTCCACCAGGACCCAGTACTTC. As protein: CASSSGWTGPSTRTQYF. The rearrangement joins TRBV27 to TRBJ2-5, with 7 bases that match TRBD1. CDR3 length: 17 residues. J gave up 7 bases and V 4 bases, and 18 bases lay outside the gene matches. Germline V CDR1 and CDR2: MNHEY, SMNVEV (reference sequence).

The chain has TRBV30 and TRBJ1-3; 8 bases align to TRBD1. CDR3 length equals 16 residues. The V gene end was trimmed by 2 bases and the J gene end by 1 base; junction bases not matched to a gene: 7. Germline V gene sequence: CDR1 GTSNPN, CDR2 SVGIG (reference sequence). The chain's CDR3 is CAWSSSGGGSGNTIYF. The CDR3 nucleotides are TGTGCCTGGAGTTCCTCAGGGGGCGGATCTGGAAACACCATATATTTT.

This clone showed up just once. This chain uses TRBV28 with TRBJ1-4; possible D gene TRBD1, 6 bases. This CDR3 region has 15 residues. The germline V gene encodes CDR1 MDHEN and CDR2 SYDVKM. The ends were cut back, 2 bases at V and 10 bases at J, with 17 bases in the middle. The CDR3 region is CASSLVRGALGKLFF. In nucleotides, the CDR3 is TGTGCCAGCAGTTTAGTGCGGGGGGCTTTAGGAAAACTGTTTTTT.

V usage is TRBV7-8 and J usage is TRBJ2-3, with a possible D match to TRBD2 (6 bases). This CDR3 has 18 residues. Trimming stripped 2 bases from V and 0 bases from J, with 18 bases between. Germline lookup yields CDR1 SGHVS and CDR2 FQNEAQ. Written as DNA, the CDR3 is TGTGCCAGCAGCTTATACGAGGTTGTGGCGGGAAGCACAGATACGCAGTATTTT. It codes for CASSLYEVVAGSTDTQYF.